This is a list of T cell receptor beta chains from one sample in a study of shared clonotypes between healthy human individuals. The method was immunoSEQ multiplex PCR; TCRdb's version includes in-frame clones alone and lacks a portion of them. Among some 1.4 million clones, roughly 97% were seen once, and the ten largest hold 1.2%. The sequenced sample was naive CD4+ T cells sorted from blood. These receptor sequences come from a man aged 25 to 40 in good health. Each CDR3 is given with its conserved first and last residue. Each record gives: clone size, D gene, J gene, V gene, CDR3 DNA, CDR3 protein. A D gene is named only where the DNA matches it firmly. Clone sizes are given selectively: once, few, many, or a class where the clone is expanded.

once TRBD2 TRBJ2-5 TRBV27 TGTGCCAGCAGTCCAGGGAGGACTAGCGGGAGGAGACCAGGGGAGACCCAGTACTTC CASSPGRTSGRRPGETQYF
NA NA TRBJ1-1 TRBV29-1 TGCAGCGTTGAATGGGGGTCGGCCACTGAAGCTTTCTTT CSVEWGSATEAFF
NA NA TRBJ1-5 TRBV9 TGTGCCAGCAGTGCAGGGGTTAGCAATCAGCCCCAGCATTTT CASSAGVSNQPQHF
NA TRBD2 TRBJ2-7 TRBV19 TGTGCCAGTAGTCCCCGAAGGGGACTAGTAATTGCCGAGCAGTACTTC CASSPRRGLVIAEQYF
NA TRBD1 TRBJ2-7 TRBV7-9 TGTGCCAGCAGCTTATACGGACAGGGGATCTACGAGCAGTACTTC CASSLYGQGIYEQYF
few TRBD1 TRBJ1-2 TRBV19 TGTGCCAGTAGTATCCTGGGACAGGAAGGAGGCTACACCTTC CASSILGQEGGYTF
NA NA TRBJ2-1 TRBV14 TGTGCCAGCAGCCAAGAGCCAGCTCGACGCTCCTACAATGAGCAGTTCTTC CASSQEPARRSYNEQFF
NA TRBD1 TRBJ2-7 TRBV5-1 TGCGCCAGCAGCCGCGGAGGGGACAGGGGCTACGAGCAGTACTTC CASSRGGDRGYEQYF
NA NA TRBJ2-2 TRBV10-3 TGTGCCATCAGTGAAAGGGGTACCGGGGAGCTGTTTTTT CAISERGTGELFF
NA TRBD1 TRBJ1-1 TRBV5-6 TGTGCCAGCAGCTTAGACAGGGGAACTGAAGCTTTCTTT CASSLDRGTEAFF
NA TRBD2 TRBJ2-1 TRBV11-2 TGTGCCAGCAGCTTAGTAACTAGCGGGGGGTTCAATGAGCAGTTCTTC CASSLVTSGGFNEQFF
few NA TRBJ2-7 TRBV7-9 TGTGCCAGCAGCCAACCGGGACTTCACCGGATCTACGAGCAGTACTTC CASSQPGLHRIYEQYF
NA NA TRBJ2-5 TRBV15 TGTGCCACCAGCAGAGATATTGTGGGGGAAGAGACCCAGTACTTC CATSRDIVGEETQYF
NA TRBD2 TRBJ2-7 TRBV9 TGTGCCAGCAGCCCCACTAGCGGGGACGCCCCCTACGAGCAGTACTTC CASSPTSGDAPYEQYF
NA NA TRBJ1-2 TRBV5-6 TGTGCCAGCAGCTCAGTACCAGGGCTTGACTATGGCTACACCTTC CASSSVPGLDYGYTF
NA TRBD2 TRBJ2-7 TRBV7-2 TGTGCCAGCAGCTTATCAGGTAGCGGGACCTACGAGCAGTACTTC CASSLSGSGTYEQYF
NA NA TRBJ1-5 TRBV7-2 TGTGCCAGCACCTTGGGGGGGAGGCAGCCCCAGCATTTT CASTLGGRQPQHF
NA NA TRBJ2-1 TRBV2 TGTGCCAGCAGATCGGGGCTGGCCAATGAGCAGTTCTTC CASRSGLANEQFF
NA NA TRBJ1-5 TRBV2 TGTGCCAGCAGTGAAGCTGGGGGTGGTCAGCCCCAGCATTTT CASSEAGGGQPQHF
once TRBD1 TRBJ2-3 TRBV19 TGTGCCAGTGGGGACAGGGCGACAGATACGCAGTATTTT CASGDRATDTQYF
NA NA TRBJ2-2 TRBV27 TGTGCCAGCAGTTTAATTGCAGGGCACGGGGAGCTGTTTTTT CASSLIAGHGELFF
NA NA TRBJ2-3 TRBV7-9 TGTGCCAGCACCGCAGGGGACGGCACAGATACGCAGTATTTT CASTAGDGTDTQYF
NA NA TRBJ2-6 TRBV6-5 TGTGCCAGCAGGGGACGAGTATCTGGGGCCAACGTCCTGACTTTC CASRGRVSGANVLTF
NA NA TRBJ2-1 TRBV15 TGTGCCACCAGAGGCTCGGGGGGCAGAGAGGGCAATGAGCAGTTCTTC CATRGSGGREGNEQFF
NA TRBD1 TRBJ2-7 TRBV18 TGTGCCAGCTCACCGGACAGGGTAGCCGAGCAGTACTTC CASSPDRVAEQYF
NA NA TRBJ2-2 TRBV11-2 TGTGCCAGCAGCCGGAGACTAGTAGGGAACACCGGGGAGCTGTTTTTT CASSRRLVGNTGELFF
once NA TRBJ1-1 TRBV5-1 TGCGCCAGCAGCGACGGGTTAAGGGCCGAAGCTTTCTTT CASSDGLRAEAFF